Listed below are T cell receptor beta chains from one sample, sequenced in a study of blood T cell repertoires in COVID-19. The assay was immunoSEQ multiplex PCR, and TCRdb's table has in-frame clones only and misses some. Among approximately 140,000 clones listed, under 85% were seen once. The sequencing sample was made of peripheral blood. Source of these receptors: a man in his forties or fifties with active or convalescent COVID-19. The CDR3 runs from the conserved cysteine through the conserved F or W. A D gene is named only where the DNA matches it firmly. Expanded clones get a size class; other rows say once, few or many, or leave the size out.

j_call clone_size v_call d_call cdr3_nt cdr3_aa
TRBJ2-7 - TRBV7-2 - TGTGCCAGCAGGGGGGCAAACCAATACGAGCAGTACTTC CASRGANQYEQYF
TRBJ2-2 - TRBV2 TRBD1 TGTGCCAGCAGGCAGGGGGCTGGGGAGCTGTTTTTT CASRQGAGELFF
TRBJ1-2 - TRBV28 TRBD1 TGTGCCAGCAGCTCCGGGACAGGGTCGGGCCACTATGGCTACACCTTC CASSSGTGSGHYGYTF
TRBJ2-7 - TRBV5-1 TRBD2 TGCGCCAGCAGTCGGCTAGCGGGGGGTCGAGACGAGCAGTACTTC CASSRLAGGRDEQYF
TRBJ2-3 - TRBV5-5 TRBD2 TGTGCCAGCAGCTTTCGACTAGCGGGGGGGATTAGCACAGATACGCAGTATTTT CASSFRLAGGISTDTQYF
TRBJ2-4 - TRBV14 - TGTGCCAGCAGCGCAGAGGGCGTCCGAGCCAAAAACATTCAGTACTTC CASSAEGVRAKNIQYF
TRBJ1-2 - TRBV18 - TGTGCCAGCTCACCCGACATGGTTGATGGCTACACCTTC CASSPDMVDGYTF
TRBJ1-4 few TRBV7-9 - TGTGCCAGCAGCTTATCGGACAGCCCTAATGAAAAACTGTTTTTT CASSLSDSPNEKLFF
TRBJ1-4 - TRBV5-1 - TGCGCCAGCCGCGCGAGGGAGGGTAATGAAAAACTGTTTTTT CASRAREGNEKLFF
TRBJ1-4 few TRBV25-1 - TGTGCCAGCAGTGAAAATAGGAGGACAGCGCGTAATGAAAAACTGTTTTTT CASSENRRTARNEKLFF
TRBJ2-5 - TRBV12-3/TRBV12-4 - TGTGCCAGCAGCAGGGGCCCTGAAGAGACCCAGTACTTC CASSRGPEETQYF
TRBJ2-1 - TRBV5-1 TRBD2 TGCGCCAGCAGCTTGGAGTTAGCGGGGGGTTCGGAGCAGTTCTTC CASSLELAGGSEQFF
TRBJ2-7 - TRBV11-1 - TGTGCCAGCAGCCACGACAGTTACGAGCAGTACTTC CASSHDSYEQYF
TRBJ2-7 - TRBV10-1 TRBD1 TGCGCCAGCAGTGCGGGACAGGCCCCTTCCTACGAGCAGTACTTC CASSAGQAPSYEQYF
TRBJ2-7 few TRBV6-4 TRBD1 TGTGCCAGCAGTGCCAAACAGGGGGCCTACGAGCAGTACTTC CASSAKQGAYEQYF
TRBJ2-7 once TRBV12-5 TRBD2 TGTGCTAGTGGCCGGGAGGGGTACGAGCAGTACTTC CASGREGYEQYF
TRBJ1-2 - TRBV19 TRBD1 TGTGCCAGTAGTACTCGACAGGGGCCCTACTATGGCTACACCTTC CASSTRQGPYYGYTF
TRBJ1-2 - TRBV25-1 - TGTGCCAGCAGTGAATACGCACAATCGGGCTACACCTTC CASSEYAQSGYTF
TRBJ1-5 - TRBV6-1 TRBD1 TGTGCCAGCAGTGAACATCCCGGGACAGGGTCTTTGCAGCCCCAGCATTTT CASSEHPGTGSLQPQHF
TRBJ2-7 - TRBV5-1 TRBD2 TGCGCCAGCGCCTCTACCGCGGGGGACTACGAGCAGTACTTC CASASTAGDYEQYF
TRBJ2-5 - TRBV5-4 - TGTGCCAGCAGCTCATATGGGCAGGGAGAGACCCAGTACTTC CASSSYGQGETQYF
TRBJ1-6 - TRBV7-2 TRBD1 TGTGCCAGCAGCTTCCCCCCCGGAGAGGGACAGGGAGGTTCACCCCTCCACTTT CASSFPPGEGQGGSPLHF
TRBJ1-2 - TRBV25-1 TRBD1 TGTGCCAGCAGTGATCCGGGACAGGGGAGAAGGAATGGCTACACCTTC CASSDPGQGRRNGYTF
TRBJ2-2 - TRBV30 TRBD2 TGTGCCTGGAGCGGGACTAGCGAAAACACCGGGGAGCTGTTTTTT CAWSGTSENTGELFF
TRBJ1-4 - TRBV27 TRBD1 TGTGCCAGCAGGAGGACAGGGGGCTTAGAAAAACTGTTTTTT CASRRTGGLEKLFF
TRBJ1-2 few TRBV4-1 TRBD1 TGCGCCAGCAGCCAAGGGCAGGGGGTAAGCTACACCTTC CASSQGQGVSYTF
TRBJ1-5 once TRBV5-5 TRBD1 TGTGCCAGCAGCACCGGGACAGGGGGGGTTAATCAGCCCCAGCATTTT CASSTGTGGVNQPQHF
TRBJ2-2 - TRBV6-5 - TGTGCCAGCAGTTACTCGTCTCAGGCGGGCACCGGGGAGCTGTTTTTT CASSYSSQAGTGELFF
TRBJ2-1 - TRBV10-3 TRBD2 TGTGCCATCAGCGGACTAGCGGGGGGTTCCGCCTCCAATGAGCAGTTCTTC CAISGLAGGSASNEQFF
TRBJ1-1 - TRBV30 - TGTGCCTGGAGTGTAGGTTACGGGGGCACTGAAGCTTTCTTT CAWSVGYGGTEAFF
TRBJ2-7 - TRBV5-4 TRBD1 TGTGCCAGCAGCTCCCCGGGACAGGGCCCTCTCGAGCAGTACTTC CASSSPGQGPLEQYF
TRBJ1-1 - TRBV6-6 - TGTGCCAGCAGACCTAACGGGAGGAACACTGAAGCTTTCTTT CASRPNGRNTEAFF
TRBJ1-4 - TRBV9 - TGTGCCAGCAGCTCCGACGAGGGTGAAAAACTGTTTTTT CASSSDEGEKLFF
TRBJ1-6 few TRBV27 - TGTGCCAGCAAACTATTGGGTCTTCAAAATTCACCCCTCCACTTT CASKLLGLQNSPLHF
TRBJ1-5 - TRBV18 - TGTGCCAGCTCCCCAGACATGAATCAGCCCCAGCATTTT CASSPDMNQPQHF
TRBJ1-1 - TRBV5-6 - TGTGCCAGCAGCTTGGCCGGGGTCGTGCAGAACACTGAAGCTTTCTTT CASSLAGVVQNTEAFF
TRBJ2-3 - TRBV19 TRBD1 TGTGCCAGTTCGAGGGACAGGGGACGCGATACGCAGTATTTT CASSRDRGRDTQYF
TRBJ1-6 once TRBV7-2 TRBD1 TGTGCCAGCAGCTTAGCGCTGGGACAGGGGGATTCACCCCTCCACTTT CASSLALGQGDSPLHF
TRBJ2-3 - TRBV24-1 TRBD2 TGTGCCCCCTGGGCGGGACTAGCGGGGGGGAGTGCAGATACGCAGTATTTT CAPWAGLAGGSADTQYF
TRBJ1-2 - TRBV3-1/TRBV3-2 - TGTGCCAGCAGCCAAGAGGGTTCAGGGTCCGGAAGCTACACCTTC CASSQEGSGSGSYTF
TRBJ1-1 - TRBV30 - TGTGCCTGGAGTGTTCTGGGAGGAGGCACTGAAGCTTTCTTT CAWSVLGGGTEAFF
TRBJ2-7 - TRBV19 TRBD1 TGTGCCAGTAGCAAGGGACAGGGGTACGAGCAGTACTTC CASSKGQGYEQYF
TRBJ2-2 - TRBV5-4 - TGTGCCAGCAGCTTGGGGGGCCAGAACACCGGGGAGCTGTTTTTT CASSLGGQNTGELFF
TRBJ1-1 - TRBV6-5 - TGTGCCAGCAGTTACTCTGGACAGAAGAACACTGAAGCTTTCTTT CASSYSGQKNTEAFF
TRBJ2-7 - TRBV30 - TGTGCCGGGAGCCGCAGGGGAACCCCCTACGAGCAGTACTTC CAGSRRGTPYEQYF
TRBJ1-2 - TRBV5-1 TRBD1 TGCGCCAGCAGCCAGACAGGGGCCCTGCCTAAGGACTACACCTTC CASSQTGALPKDYTF
TRBJ2-1 - TRBV2 - TGTGCCAGTGGGCGGAGCGCGGGGCAGTTCTTC CASGRSAGQFF